One and the same sample provided the 9 T cell receptor beta chains below, sequenced in a study of T cells in Graves' hyperthyroidism and ophthalmopathy. Researchers took RNA transcripts and amplified the TCR beta CDR3 regions from them. When the TCR CDR3 underwent first-round RT-PCR, the HTBI primer set was used. TCRdb reprocessed the multiplex PCR reads via MiXCR and lists one record per CDR3 protein. The sample lists 500,000 to 650,000 distinct CDR3 sequences, roughly 15% occurring once. Sequenced material: blood. These receptors were taken from a woman aged 50 to 60 with Graves' ophthalmopathy.

This clonotype was counted ten times or more. The rearrangement joins TRBV28 to TRBJ2-1; possible D gene TRBD2, 6 bases. The CDR3 is 15 amino acids. The germline V and J ends were trimmed by 5 bases and 6 bases, with 17 bases remaining between them. Germline CDR1 and CDR2: MDHEN and SYDVKM. CDR3 sequence reads: CASSRRGIIVNEQFF. The CDR3 coding sequence is TGTGCCAGCAGTCGCCGGGGGATCATCGTCAATGAGCAGTTCTTC.

This clonotype has a count of ten or more. The chain recombines TRBV3-1 with TRBJ1-1; no definite D call. The CDR3 contains 16 residues. V lost 1 base and J 0 bases, leaving 12 bases between the germline ends. CDR1 and CDR2 (germline): LGHDT, YNNKEL (reference sequence). As DNA, the CDR3 is TGTGCCAGCAGCCAAGGATTAGGAGGAATGAACACTGAAGCTTTCTTT. Translating it yields CASSQGLGGMNTEAFF.

This clonotype was seen at least ten times. V is TRBV5-6 and J is TRBJ2-4; a weak D match, TRBD2 (5 bases). This CDR3 comprises 14 residues. The V end was cut by 2 bases, the J end by 10 bases, with 16 bases between. Looked up from germline, CDR1 is SGHDT and CDR2 is YYEEEE. Here the CDR3 reads CASSLEEGMRIQYF. The CDR3 DNA reads as TGTGCCAGCAGCTTAGAAGAGGGAATGAGAATTCAGTACTTC.

The genes are TRBV9 and TRBJ2-1, with 7 bases fitting TRBD1. In germline, CDR1 is SGDLS, CDR2 YYNGEE. CDR3 length equals 15 residues. Trimming took 0 bases from V and 7 from J; bases not matched to a gene: 7. The chain's CDR3 is CASSVGAGGGNEQFF. The CDR3 bases are TGTGCCAGCAGCGTAGGAGCAGGGGGTGGGAATGAGCAGTTCTTC.

This clonotype showed up many times. The rearrangement links TRBV7-2 to TRBJ2-1; D remains unclear. The CDR3 consists of 15 residues. Germline assignment: CDR1 SGHTA and CDR2 FQGNSA. The V end was cut by 2 bases, the J end by 6 bases, with 14 bases between. CDR3 in amino acids: CASSLTPGQFNEQFF. CDR3 DNA: TGTGCCAGCAGCTTAACCCCAGGCCAGTTCAATGAGCAGTTCTTC.

This clonotype has at least ten counts. The chain is built from TRBV7-3 and TRBJ1-1; possible D gene TRBD1, 6 bases. In germline, CDR1 is SGHTA, CDR2 FQGTGA. The V end lost 6 bases, the J end lost 0 bases, and 11 bases lay between the germline ends. The CDR3 spans 14 residues. CDR3 protein: CASRTGHMNTEAFF. For the CDR3, the DNA is TGTGCCAGCAGAACGGGACACATGAACACTGAAGCTTTCTTT.

This clonotype came up many times. CDR3 region: CAWSLADYYEQYF. In DNA form, the CDR3 reads TGTGCCTGGAGTCTAGCGGACTACTACGAGCAGTACTTC. The rearrangement links TRBV30 to TRBJ2-7; 7 nucleotides agree with TRBD2. The CDR3 spans 13 residues. The trim removed 2 bases at V and 3 bases at J, leaving 4 bases unmatched. Germline assignment: CDR1 GTSNPN and CDR2 SVGIG (reference sequence).

There are many counts of this clonotype. CDR3 bases: TGCAGCGTTGTTGCAAAGGGGTTGGACTACACCGGGGAGCTGTTTTTT. Encoded protein: CSVVAKGLDYTGELFF. The rearrangement joins TRBV29-1 to TRBJ2-2, with D perhaps given as TRBD1 or TRBD2 (5 bases each). CDR3 length: 16 amino acids. Germline V CDR1 and CDR2: SQVTM, ANQGSEA. Trimming cost V 4 bases and J 3 bases, with 18 bases left between them.

This clonotype occurred many times. This rearrangement joins TRBV5-1 to TRBJ1-5; 10 bases align to TRBD1. Germline trimming cut 3 bases from V and 6 bases from J; bases unmatched to any gene: 3. CDR3 length: 14 amino acids. CDR1 is SGHRS, CDR2 YFSETQ, per germline. In DNA form, the CDR3 reads TGCGCCAGCAGCTCCGGGACAGGGGTTCAGCCCCAGCATTTT. Protein: CASSSGTGVQPQHF.